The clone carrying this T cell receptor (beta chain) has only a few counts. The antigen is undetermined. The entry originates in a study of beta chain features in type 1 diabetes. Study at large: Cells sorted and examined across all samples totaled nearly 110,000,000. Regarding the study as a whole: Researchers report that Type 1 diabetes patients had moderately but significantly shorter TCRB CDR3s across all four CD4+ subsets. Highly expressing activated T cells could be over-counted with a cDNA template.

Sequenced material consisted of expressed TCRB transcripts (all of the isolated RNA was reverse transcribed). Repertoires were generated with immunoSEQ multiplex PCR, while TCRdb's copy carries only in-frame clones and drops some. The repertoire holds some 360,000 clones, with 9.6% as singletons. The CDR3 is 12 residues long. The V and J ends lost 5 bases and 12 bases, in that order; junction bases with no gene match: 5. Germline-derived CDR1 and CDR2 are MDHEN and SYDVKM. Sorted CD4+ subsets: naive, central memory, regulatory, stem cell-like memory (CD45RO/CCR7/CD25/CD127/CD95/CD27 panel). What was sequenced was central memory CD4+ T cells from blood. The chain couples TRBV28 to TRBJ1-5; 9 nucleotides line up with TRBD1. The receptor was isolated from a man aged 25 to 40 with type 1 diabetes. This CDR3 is CASSLQGALQHF. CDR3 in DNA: TGTGCCAGCAGTCTACAGGGGGCCCTCCAGCATTTT.